The clone carrying this T cell receptor beta chain was picked up one time. CDR1 and CDR2 (germline): MDHEN, SYDVKM. The CDR3 has 12 residues. V was pared by 8 bases and J by 4 bases, with 2 bases of the junction left unmatched. How the authors handled the data: Amplifying reference gene primers gave estimates of nucleated cell counts. Assay used: immunoSEQ multiplex PCR; TCRdb lists only in-frame clones, some missing. From that table come the V and J calls and clone size; the DNA was used to work out D and trimming. Seen here are some 190,000 clones, roughly 82% observed once, and the top ten hold approximately 7.8%. Seattle patients were enrolled during active infection and followed longitudinally. The data originate from a study of blood T cell repertoires in COVID-19. Turning to the study itself: COVID-19 samples collected from the United States, Italy and Spain covered acute and convalescent phases. From T cells, B-cell-depleted T cells, or PBMCs came the material, which was cDNA or gDNA.

The chain recombines TRBV28 with TRBJ2-7; 10 positions match TRBD1. This clonotype was sampled from a woman in her sixties with COVID-19, enrolled during active disease. The specimen sequenced was peripheral blood. CDR3 coding DNA: TGTGCCAGCCGACAGGGGGCTTACGAGCAGTACTTC. This gives the protein CASRQGAYEQYF.